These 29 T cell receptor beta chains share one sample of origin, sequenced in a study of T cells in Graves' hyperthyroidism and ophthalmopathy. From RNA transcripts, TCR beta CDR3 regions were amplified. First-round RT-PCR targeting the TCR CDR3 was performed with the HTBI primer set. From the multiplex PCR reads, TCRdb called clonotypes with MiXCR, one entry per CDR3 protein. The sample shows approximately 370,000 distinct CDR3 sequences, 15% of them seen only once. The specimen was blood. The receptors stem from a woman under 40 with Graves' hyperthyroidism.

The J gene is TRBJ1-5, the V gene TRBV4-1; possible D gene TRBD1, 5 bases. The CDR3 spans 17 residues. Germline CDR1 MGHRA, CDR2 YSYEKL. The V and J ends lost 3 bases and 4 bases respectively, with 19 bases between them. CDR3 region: CASSHSPPGRKNQPQHF. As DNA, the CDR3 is TGCGCCAGCAGCCACTCTCCTCCGGGACGAAAGAATCAGCCCCAGCATTTT.

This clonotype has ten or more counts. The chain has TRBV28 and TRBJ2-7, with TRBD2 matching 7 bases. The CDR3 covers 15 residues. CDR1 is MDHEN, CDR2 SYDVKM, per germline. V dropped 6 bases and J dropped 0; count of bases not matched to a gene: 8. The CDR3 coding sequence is TGTGCCAGCAGCATCTCTAGCGGAGGCTCCTACGAGCAGTACTTC. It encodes CASSISSGGSYEQYF.

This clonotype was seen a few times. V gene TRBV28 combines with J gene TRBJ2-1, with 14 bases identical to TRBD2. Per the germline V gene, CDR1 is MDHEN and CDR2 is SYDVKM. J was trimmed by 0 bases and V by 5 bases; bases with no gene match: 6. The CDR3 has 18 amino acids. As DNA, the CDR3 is TGTGCCAGCAGTCCAATAGGACTAGCGGGAGGCTCCTACAATGAGCAGTTCTTC. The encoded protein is CASSPIGLAGGSYNEQFF.

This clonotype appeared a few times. The CDR3 here is CSARKGADNYGYTF. CDR3 DNA sequence: TGCAGTGCTAGAAAGGGGGCGGATAACTATGGCTACACCTTC. The chain uses TRBV20-1 and TRBJ1-2; 7 nucleotides align to TRBD1. After removal of 2 bases from V and 1 base from J, the junction contained 4 bases not matched to a gene. The CDR3 covers 14 residues. The germline gives CDR1 DFQATT, CDR2 SNEGSKA (reference sequence).

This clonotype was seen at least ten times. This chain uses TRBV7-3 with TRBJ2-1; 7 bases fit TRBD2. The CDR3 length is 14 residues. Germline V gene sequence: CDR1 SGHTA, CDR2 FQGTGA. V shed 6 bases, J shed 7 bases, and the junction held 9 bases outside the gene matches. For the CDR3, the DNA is TGTGCCAGCAGTGACGGACTAGGGAGGAATGAGCAGTTCTTC. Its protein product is CASSDGLGRNEQFF.

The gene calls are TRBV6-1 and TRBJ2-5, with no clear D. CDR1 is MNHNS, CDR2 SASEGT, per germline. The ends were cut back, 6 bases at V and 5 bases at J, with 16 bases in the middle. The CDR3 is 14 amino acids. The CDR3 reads CASRKGKLLETQYF. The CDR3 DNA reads TGTGCCAGCAGGAAAGGCAAACTCTTGGAGACCCAGTACTTC.

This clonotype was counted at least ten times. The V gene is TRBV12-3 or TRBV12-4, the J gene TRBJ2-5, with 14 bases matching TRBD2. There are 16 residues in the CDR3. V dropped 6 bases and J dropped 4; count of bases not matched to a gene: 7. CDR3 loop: CASSSTSGRGGETQYF. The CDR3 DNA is TGTGCCAGCAGCTCGACTAGCGGGAGGGGAGGAGAGACCCAGTACTTC.

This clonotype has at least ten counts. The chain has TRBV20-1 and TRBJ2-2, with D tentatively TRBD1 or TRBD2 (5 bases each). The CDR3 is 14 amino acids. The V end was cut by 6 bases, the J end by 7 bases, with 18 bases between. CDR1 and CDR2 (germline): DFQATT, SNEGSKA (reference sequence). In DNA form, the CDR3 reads TGCAGTGCCCCCACTAGGAGAAGGGGCGGGGAGCTGTTTTTT. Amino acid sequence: CSAPTRRRGGELFF.

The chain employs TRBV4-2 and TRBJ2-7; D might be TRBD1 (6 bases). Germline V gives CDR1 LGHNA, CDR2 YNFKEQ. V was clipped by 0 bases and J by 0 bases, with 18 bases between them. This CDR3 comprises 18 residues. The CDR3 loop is CASSQEGVAAGDSYEQYF. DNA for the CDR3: TGTGCCAGCAGCCAAGAGGGGGTGGCCGCAGGGGACTCCTACGAGCAGTACTTC.

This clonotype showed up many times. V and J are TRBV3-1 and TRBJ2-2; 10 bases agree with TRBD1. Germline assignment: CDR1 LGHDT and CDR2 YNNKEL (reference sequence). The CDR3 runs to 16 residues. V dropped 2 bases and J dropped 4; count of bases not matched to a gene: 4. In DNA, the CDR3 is TGTGCCAGCAGCCAAACCTGGACAGGGGGCACCGGGGAGCTGTTTTTT. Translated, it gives CASSQTWTGGTGELFF.

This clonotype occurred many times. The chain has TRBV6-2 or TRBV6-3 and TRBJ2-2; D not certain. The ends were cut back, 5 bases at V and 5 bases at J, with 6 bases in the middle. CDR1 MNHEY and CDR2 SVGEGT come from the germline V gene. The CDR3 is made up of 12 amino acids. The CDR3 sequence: CASSRRTGELFF. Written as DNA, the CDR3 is TGTGCCAGCAGTCGACGGACCGGGGAGCTGTTTTTT.

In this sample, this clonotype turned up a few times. The CDR3 spells CASSPGTPSKYEQYF. As DNA, the CDR3 is TGTGCCAGCAGCCCGGGGACTCCCTCAAAGTACGAGCAGTACTTC. The chain employs TRBV11-2 and TRBJ2-7; TRBD2 might be the D (6 bases). The V end lost 5 bases, the J end lost 4 bases, and 18 bases lay between the germline ends. The V gene's germline CDR1 is SGHAT and CDR2 FQNNGV. The CDR3 is 15 amino acids.

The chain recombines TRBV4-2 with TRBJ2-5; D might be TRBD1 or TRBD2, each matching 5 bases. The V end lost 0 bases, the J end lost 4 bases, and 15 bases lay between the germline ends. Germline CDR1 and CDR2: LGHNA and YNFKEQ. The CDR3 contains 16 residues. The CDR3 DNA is TGTGCCAGCAGCCAAGACTCCGGGACGCCGGGAGAGACCCAGTACTTC. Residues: CASSQDSGTPGETQYF.

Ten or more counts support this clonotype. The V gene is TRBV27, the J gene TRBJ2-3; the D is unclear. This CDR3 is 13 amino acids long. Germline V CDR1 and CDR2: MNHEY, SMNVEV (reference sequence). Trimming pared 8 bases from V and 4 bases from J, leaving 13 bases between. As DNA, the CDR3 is TGTGCCAGCGGGTTGATAGCCTCAGATACGCAGTATTTT. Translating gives CASGLIASDTQYF.

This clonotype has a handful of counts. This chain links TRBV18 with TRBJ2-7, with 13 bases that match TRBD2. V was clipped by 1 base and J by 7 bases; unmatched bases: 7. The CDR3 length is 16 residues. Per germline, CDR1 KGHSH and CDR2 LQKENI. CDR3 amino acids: CASSPRTSGSMGEQYF. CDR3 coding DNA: TGTGCCAGCTCACCACGGACTAGCGGGAGCATGGGGGAGCAGTACTTC.

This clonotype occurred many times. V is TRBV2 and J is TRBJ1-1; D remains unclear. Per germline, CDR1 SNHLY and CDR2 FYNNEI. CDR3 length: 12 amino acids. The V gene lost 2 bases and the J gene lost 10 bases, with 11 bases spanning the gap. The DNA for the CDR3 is TGTGCCAGCAGTGAATTCCCCGGGGTAGCTTTCTTT. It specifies CASSEFPGVAFF.

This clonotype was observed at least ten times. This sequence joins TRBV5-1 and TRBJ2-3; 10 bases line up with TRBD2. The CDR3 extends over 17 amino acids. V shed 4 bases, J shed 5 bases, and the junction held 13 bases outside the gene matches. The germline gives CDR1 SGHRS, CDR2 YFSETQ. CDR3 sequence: CASSTGLAASFGDTQYF. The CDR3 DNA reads TGCGCCAGCAGCACCGGACTAGCGGCCTCGTTTGGAGATACGCAGTATTTT. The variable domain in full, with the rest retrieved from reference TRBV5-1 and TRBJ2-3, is KAGVTQTPRYLIKTRGQQVTLSCSPISGHRSVSWYQQTPGQGLQFLFEYFSETQRNKGNFPGRFSGRQFSNSRSEMNVSTLELGDSALYLCASSTGLAASFGDTQYFGPGTRLTVL.

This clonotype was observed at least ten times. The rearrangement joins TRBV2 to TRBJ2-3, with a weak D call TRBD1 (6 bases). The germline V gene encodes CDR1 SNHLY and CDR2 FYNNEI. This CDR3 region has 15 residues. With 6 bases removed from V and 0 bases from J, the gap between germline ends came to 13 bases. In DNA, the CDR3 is TGTGCCAGCAGAGCCGGGACACCAAGCACAGATACGCAGTATTTT. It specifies CASRAGTPSTDTQYF.

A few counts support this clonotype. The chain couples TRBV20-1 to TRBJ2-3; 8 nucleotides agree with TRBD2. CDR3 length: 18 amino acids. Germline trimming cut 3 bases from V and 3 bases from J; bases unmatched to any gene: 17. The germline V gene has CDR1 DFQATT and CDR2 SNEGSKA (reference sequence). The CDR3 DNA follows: TGCAGTGCTAGCGATCTAGCGGGTTGGGGGGATGGGACAGATACGCAGTATTTT. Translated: CSASDLAGWGDGTDTQYF.

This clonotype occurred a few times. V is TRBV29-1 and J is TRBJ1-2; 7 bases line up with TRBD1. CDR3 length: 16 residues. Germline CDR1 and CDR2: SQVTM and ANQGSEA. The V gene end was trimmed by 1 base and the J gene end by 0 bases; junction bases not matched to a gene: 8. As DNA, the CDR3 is TGCAGCGTTGAAGCGGGCAGGGGGTTTGCTAACTATGGCTACACCTTC. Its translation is CSVEAGRGFANYGYTF.

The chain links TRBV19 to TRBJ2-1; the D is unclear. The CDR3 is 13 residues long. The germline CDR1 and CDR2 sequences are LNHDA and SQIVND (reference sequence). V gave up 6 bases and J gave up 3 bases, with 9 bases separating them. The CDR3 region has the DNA TGTGCCAGTAGCCCCGCTAACTACAATGAGCAGTTCTTC. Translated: CASSPANYNEQFF.

This CDR3 is CASSYDREGPDTQYF. The DNA of the CDR3 is TGTGCCAGCAGTTACGACCGGGAGGGCCCAGATACGCAGTATTTT. The genes are TRBV6-6 and TRBJ2-3; 8 bases map to TRBD2. Trimming cost V 2 bases and J 4 bases; bases outside gene matches: 5. This CDR3 is built from 15 residues. The germline gives CDR1 MNHNY, CDR2 SVGAGI (reference sequence).

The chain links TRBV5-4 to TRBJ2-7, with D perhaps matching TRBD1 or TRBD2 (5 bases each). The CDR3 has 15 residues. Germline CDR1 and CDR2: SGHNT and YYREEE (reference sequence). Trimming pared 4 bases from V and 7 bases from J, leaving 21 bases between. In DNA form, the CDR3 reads TGTGCCAGCAGCCCCAGGGACGGATCTTCGGGGGAGCAGTACTTC. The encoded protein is CASSPRDGSSGEQYF. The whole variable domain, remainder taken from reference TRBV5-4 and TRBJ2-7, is ETGVTQSPTHLIKTRGQQVTLRCSSQSGHNTVSWYQQALGQGPQFIFQYYREEENGRGNFPPRFSGLQFPNYSSELNVNALELDDSALYLCASSPRDGSSGEQYFGPGTRLTVT.

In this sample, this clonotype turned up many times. The CDR3 sequence is CASSLTANTEAFF. The DNA for the CDR3 is TGTGCCAGCAGCCTGACAGCCAACACTGAAGCTTTCTTT. The chain uses TRBV12-3 or TRBV12-4 and TRBJ1-1; D is possibly TRBD1 (5 bases). Trimming cost V 6 bases and J 2 bases, with 10 bases left between them. CDR3 length equals 13 residues.

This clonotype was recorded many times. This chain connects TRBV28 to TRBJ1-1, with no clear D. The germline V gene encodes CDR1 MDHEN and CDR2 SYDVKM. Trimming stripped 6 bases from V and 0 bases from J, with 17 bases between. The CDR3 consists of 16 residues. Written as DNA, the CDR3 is TGTGCCAGCAGGCCCATTATGGTTTCTCTGAACACTGAAGCTTTCTTT. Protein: CASRPIMVSLNTEAFF.

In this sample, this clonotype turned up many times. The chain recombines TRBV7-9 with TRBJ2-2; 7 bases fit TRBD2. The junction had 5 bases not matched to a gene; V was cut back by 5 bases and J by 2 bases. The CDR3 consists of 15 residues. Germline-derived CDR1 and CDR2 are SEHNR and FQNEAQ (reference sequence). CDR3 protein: CASSIGTTNTGELFF. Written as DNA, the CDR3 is TGTGCCAGCAGCATCGGGACTACCAACACCGGGGAGCTGTTTTTT.

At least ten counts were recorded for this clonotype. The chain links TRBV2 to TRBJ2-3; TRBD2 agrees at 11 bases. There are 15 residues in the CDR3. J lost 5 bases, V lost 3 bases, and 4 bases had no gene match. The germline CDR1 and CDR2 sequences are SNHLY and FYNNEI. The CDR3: CASSEHLAGGDTQYF. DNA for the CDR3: TGTGCCAGCAGTGAGCATCTAGCGGGAGGAGATACGCAGTATTTT. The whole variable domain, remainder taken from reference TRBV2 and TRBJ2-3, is EPEVTQTPSHQVTQMGQEVILRCVPISNHLYFYWYRQILGQKVEFLVSFYNNEISEKSEIFDDQFSVERPDGSNFTLKIRSTKLEDSAMYFCASSEHLAGGDTQYFGPGTRLTVL.

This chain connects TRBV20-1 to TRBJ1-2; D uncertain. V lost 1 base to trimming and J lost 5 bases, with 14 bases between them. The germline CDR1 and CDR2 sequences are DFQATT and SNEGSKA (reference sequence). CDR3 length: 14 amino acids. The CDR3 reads CSARAPDEGYGYTF. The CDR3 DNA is TGCAGTGCTAGAGCTCCAGACGAGGGTTATGGCTACACCTTC.

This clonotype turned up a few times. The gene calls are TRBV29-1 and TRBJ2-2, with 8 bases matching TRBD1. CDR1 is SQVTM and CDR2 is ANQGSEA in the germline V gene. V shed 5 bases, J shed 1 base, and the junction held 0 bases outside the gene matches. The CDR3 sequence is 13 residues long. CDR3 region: CSVTGGNTGELFF. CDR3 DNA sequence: TGCAGCGTTACAGGGGGGAACACCGGGGAGCTGTTTTTT.